Presented here are 23 T cell receptor beta chains from one specimen sequenced in a study of molecular identifiers for immune sequencing clone quantification. TCRdb called the PCR reads again in MiXCR, with one record for every CDR3 protein. The sample holds about 100,000 distinct CDR3 sequences, roughly a third seen once. Material for sequencing was naive CD8+ T cells from blood, with Jurkat cell RNA spiked in. Specified subset: FACS-sorted CD8+CD4-CCR7+CD45RA+ naive T cells. These receptors all stem from a human donor in good health. Some libraries in this study had Jurkat cell RNA spiked in.

V is TRBV7-2 and J is TRBJ2-3; unclear D gene. V shed 1 base and J shed 3 bases, with 8 bases lying between them. CDR1 SGHTA and CDR2 FQGNSA come from the germline V gene. The CDR3 spans 14 residues. CDR3 nucleotide sequence: TGTGCCAGCAGCTTAGTGGCAGAAACAGATACGCAGTATTTT. Translated: CASSLVAETDTQYF.

This clonotype was seen just once. At one end, the junction sequence differs from germline, possibly due to a read error. V is TRBV9 and J is TRBJ2-5; maybe TRBD1 (5 bases). This CDR3 has 14 residues. Germline CDR1 SGDLS, CDR2 YYNGEE. The CDR3 bases are TGTGCCAGCAGCGTAGGAGCAGGGCAAGAGCCCCAGTACTTC. This encodes CASSVGAGQEPQYF. Drawing the rest from reference TRBV9 and TRBJ2-5, the complete variable domain is DSGVTQTPKHLITATGQRVTLRCSPRSGDLSVYWYQQSLDQGLQFLIQYYNGEERAKGNILERFSAQQFPDLHSELNLSSLELGDSALYFCASSVGAGQEPQYFGPGTRLLVL.

On this clonotype: The CDR3 does not close with the conserved phenylalanine or tryptophan, likely indicating a read error. The chain couples TRBV28 to TRBJ1-4; 7 positions agree with TRBD1. Germline loops: CDR1 MDHEN, CDR2 SYDVKM. The junction had 3 bases not matched to a gene; V was cut back by 4 bases and J by 4 bases. The CDR3 runs to 14 residues. CDR3 amino acids: CASSSGQHNEKLFI. The CDR3 DNA is TGTGCCAGCAGTTCGGGACAGCATAATGAAAAACTGTTTATT.

This clonotype was found many times. The J gene is TRBJ2-7, the V gene TRBV9; D may be TRBD2 (5 bases). CDR3 length equals 13 residues. The V and J ends lost 6 bases and 2 bases respectively, with 12 bases between them. Germline assignment: CDR1 SGDLS and CDR2 YYNGEE. CDR3 DNA: TGTGCCAGCAACGAGGGTTCTACCTACGAGCAGTACTTC. This gives the protein CASNEGSTYEQYF.

At least ten counts were recorded for this clonotype. V gene TRBV28 combines with J gene TRBJ1-5; D call uncertain. V was trimmed by 5 bases and J by 9 bases, leaving 14 bases between them. Germline V gene data show CDR1 as MDHEN and CDR2 as SYDVKM. This CDR3 is built from 13 residues. The CDR3 spells CASSPAGSAPQHF. The CDR3 DNA sequence: TGTGCCAGCAGTCCTGCGGGGTCAGCGCCCCAGCATTTT.

The chain carries TRBV27 and TRBJ2-7, with 9 nucleotides matching TRBD2. Per germline, CDR1 MNHEY and CDR2 SMNVEV (reference sequence). The CDR3 contains 14 residues. After removal of 2 bases from V and 3 bases from J, the junction contained 2 bases not matched to a gene. CDR3 protein: CASSLAGGVYEQYF. CDR3 nucleotide sequence: TGTGCCAGCAGTTTAGCGGGAGGGGTCTACGAGCAGTACTTC.

The chain links TRBV4-1 to TRBJ2-5; the D gene is possibly TRBD2 (6 bases). CDR1 is MGHRA, CDR2 YSYEKL, per germline. The CDR3 is 15 amino acids. The V and J ends lost 3 bases and 5 bases respectively, with 16 bases between them. This CDR3 reads CASSHPGDWRETQYF. The CDR3, as DNA: TGCGCCAGCAGCCATCCGGGAGATTGGCGGGAGACCCAGTACTTC.

Note on this clonotype: With a much larger clone just one base away, this may be a read error. Given the absence of the conserved phenylalanine or tryptophan at the CDR3 end, a read error is likely. The chain employs TRBV4-3 and TRBJ2-3; 8 bases fit TRBD2. The CDR3 is made up of 15 amino acids. Germline V gene lookup returns CDR1 LGHNA and CDR2 YSLEER. Losses at the gene ends were 3 bases for V and 2 bases for J; bases not matched to a gene: 4. CDR3 in DNA: TGCGCCAGCAGCCACTTACTAGCGGACACAGATACGCAGTATTAT. It codes for CASSHLLADTDTQYY.

This clonotype was detected many times. CDR3 DNA: TGTGCCAGCAGTTTCCTACAGGGTTCTAGCTACGAGCAGTACTTC. It yields the protein CASSFLQGSSYEQYF. This chain links TRBV28 with TRBJ2-7, with D tentatively TRBD1 (6 bases). The CDR3 runs to 15 residues. V gave up 3 bases and J gave up 3 bases, with 15 bases separating them. Germline CDR1 and CDR2: MDHEN and SYDVKM. Drawing the rest from reference TRBV28 and TRBJ2-7, the complete variable domain is DVKVTQSSRYLVKRTGEKVFLECVQDMDHENMFWYRQDPGLGLRLIYFSYDVKMKEKGDIPEGYSVSREKKERFSLILESASTNQTSMYLCASSFLQGSSYEQYFGPGTRLTVT.

The gene calls are TRBV4-2 and TRBJ2-7; 7 bases agree with TRBD2. V trimming: 4 bases; J trimming: 7 bases; junction bases outside the gene matches: 10. This CDR3 comprises 14 residues. CDR1 and CDR2 (germline): LGHNA, YNFKEQ. CDR3 protein: CASSPSGTTREQYF. CDR3 nucleotides: TGTGCCAGCAGCCCTTCCGGGACTACTCGGGAGCAGTACTTC.

Notes on this clonotype: Lacking the conserved final phenylalanine or tryptophan, this CDR3 likely reflects a read error. The chain couples TRBV7-8 to TRBJ2-7; 7 bases line up with TRBD1. CDR1 and CDR2 (germline): SGHVS, FQNEAQ. CDR3 size: 15 residues. The CDR3: CVSSSRTGTAYEQYI. CDR3 DNA: TGTGTCAGCAGCTCACGGACAGGAACTGCCTACGAGCAGTACATC.

Note on this clonotype: Here the CDR3 omits its conserved ending phenylalanine or tryptophan, so a read error is the likely source. V is TRBV7-9 and J is TRBJ1-1, with no clear D. Trimming shortened V by 5 bases and J by 2 bases, and 9 bases separated the two germline ends. Germline lookup yields CDR1 SEHNR and CDR2 FQNEAQ (reference sequence). The length of the CDR3 is 13 residues. CDR3: CASSLEDNTEAFI. The CDR3 DNA is TGTGCCAGCAGCCTCGAAGACAACACTGAAGCTTTCATT.

The chain links TRBV12-3 or TRBV12-4 to TRBJ2-7; D remains ambiguous. Trimming removed 4 bases at V and 5 bases at J, with 9 bases between. CDR3 size: 12 residues. As DNA, the CDR3 is TGTGCCAGCAGTTACGGAGTCCACGAGCAGTACTTC. Translation: CASSYGVHEQYF.

The chain employs TRBV6-2 or TRBV6-3 and TRBJ2-7; D ambiguous. The CDR3 is 11 amino acids. CDR1 MNHEY and CDR2 SVGEGT come from the germline V gene. Trimming removed 5 bases from V and 9 bases from J, with 11 bases in between. In DNA, the CDR3 is TGTGCCAGCAGTACTACCCACGGGCAGTACTTC. This encodes CASSTTHGQYF.

The V gene is TRBV20-1, the J gene TRBJ1-1, with D unresolved. The CDR3 totals 14 residues. V lost 0 bases and J lost 3, with 11 bases in between. The germline gives CDR1 DFQATT, CDR2 SNEGSKA (reference sequence). The CDR3 sequence is CSARDLEFDTEAFF. CDR3 coding DNA: TGCAGTGCTAGAGATTTGGAGTTCGACACTGAAGCTTTCTTT.

This clonotype was seen at least ten times. J is TRBJ2-2 and V is TRBV28; TRBD2 might be the D (6 bases). V was cut by 6 bases and J by 9 bases, with 14 bases left in between. CDR3 size: 13 residues. The germline gives CDR1 MDHEN, CDR2 SYDVKM. This CDR3 is CASRNSGYRELFF. The CDR3 DNA reads TGTGCCAGCAGAAATAGCGGTTACCGGGAGCTGTTTTTT. Variable domain in full (rest from reference TRBV28 and TRBJ2-2): DVKVTQSSRYLVKRTGEKVFLECVQDMDHENMFWYRQDPGLGLRLIYFSYDVKMKEKGDIPEGYSVSREKKERFSLILESASTNQTSMYLCASRNSGYRELFFGEGSRLTVL.

This clonotype showed up just a few times. The chain couples TRBV7-8 to TRBJ2-7; TRBD2 is a possible D gene (5 bases). This CDR3 contains 16 residues. Between the trimmed V and J ends, which lost 3 bases and 3 bases, there was a span of 18 bases. Germline V gene sequence: CDR1 SGHVS, CDR2 FQNEAQ. The CDR3 DNA sequence: TGTGCCAGCAGCTTTTCTAGCCCGATGGGATTCTACGAGCAGTACTTC. Protein sequence: CASSFSSPMGFYEQYF.

This clonotype was counted only a few times. The V and J genes are TRBV12-3 or TRBV12-4 and TRBJ2-3; unclear D gene. V gave up 2 bases and J gave up 2 bases, with 8 bases separating them. The CDR3 consists of 14 residues. CDR3 in amino acids: CASSLTDFTDTQYF. CDR3 in DNA: TGTGCCAGCAGTTTAACCGACTTCACAGATACGCAGTATTTT.

This clonotype came up a few times. One end of the junction fails to match germline, which may point to a read error. The V gene is TRBV19, the J gene TRBJ2-7; 10 bases match TRBD1. Germline assignment: CDR1 LNHDA and CDR2 SQIVND (reference sequence). The CDR3 spans 14 residues. The CDR3 region is CASSSGQGQYVQYF. DNA for the CDR3: TGTGCCAGTAGCTCGGGACAGGGGCAATACGTGCAGTACTTC.

Remarks on this clonotype: With a much larger clone just one base away, this may be a read error. The genes are TRBV7-9 and TRBJ2-5; a weak D match, TRBD1 (6 bases). From germline, CDR1 is SEHNR and CDR2 FQNEAQ (reference sequence). The CDR3 consists of 13 residues. The CDR3 loop reads CASQGRRQGTQYF. Here the CDR3 DNA reads TGTGCCAGCCAGGGGCGCAGGCAAGGGACCCAGTACTTC.

In regard to this clonotype: A read error may account for a junction end that differs from germline. The V and J genes are TRBV7-2 and TRBJ2-7; D may be TRBD1 (5 bases). Germline V gene sequence: CDR1 SGHTA, CDR2 FQGNSA. This CDR3 has 11 amino acids. The CDR3 DNA follows: TGTGCCAGCAGCGACAGCTACGAGCTGTACTTC. This encodes CASSDSYELYF.

At least ten counts were recorded for this clonotype. The chain joins TRBV12-3 or TRBV12-4 to TRBJ2-3; 7 positions agree with TRBD2. The CDR3 contains 16 residues. The junction had 8 bases not matched to a gene; V was cut back by 4 bases and J by 1 base. CDR3 in amino acids: CASSWKAGVGTDTQYF. Here the CDR3 DNA reads TGTGCCAGCAGTTGGAAGGCGGGAGTTGGCACAGATACGCAGTATTTT.

This clonotype was counted many times. This chain connects TRBV28 to TRBJ1-1; no firm D call. V lost 2 bases and J 4 bases, leaving 17 bases between the germline ends. CDR1 is MDHEN and CDR2 is SYDVKM in the germline V gene. The CDR3 covers 16 residues. The chain's CDR3 is CASSLEAAPGGTEAFF. The CDR3 coding sequence is TGTGCCAGCAGTTTAGAGGCCGCTCCGGGAGGCACTGAAGCTTTCTTT.